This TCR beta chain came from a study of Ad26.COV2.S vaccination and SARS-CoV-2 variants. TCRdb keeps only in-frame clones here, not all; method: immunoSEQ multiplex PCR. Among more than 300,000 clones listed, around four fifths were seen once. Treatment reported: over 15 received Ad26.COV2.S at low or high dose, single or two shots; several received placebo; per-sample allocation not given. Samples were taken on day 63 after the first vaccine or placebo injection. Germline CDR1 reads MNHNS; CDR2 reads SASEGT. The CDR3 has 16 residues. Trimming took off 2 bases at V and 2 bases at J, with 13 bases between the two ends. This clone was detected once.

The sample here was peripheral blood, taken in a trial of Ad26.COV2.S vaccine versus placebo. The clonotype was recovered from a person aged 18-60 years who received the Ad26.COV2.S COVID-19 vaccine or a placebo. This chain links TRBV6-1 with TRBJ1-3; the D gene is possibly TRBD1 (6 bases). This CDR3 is CASSEFNRATGNTIYF. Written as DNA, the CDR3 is TGTGCCAGCAGTGAATTTAACAGGGCCACTGGAAACACCATATATTTT.